This T cell receptor beta chain came from a study of blood T cell repertoires in COVID-19. Turning to the study itself: Collection of acute and convalescent COVID-19 samples took place in the United States, Italy and Spain. PBMCs, B-cell-depleted T cells, or T cells were the source of the cDNA or gDNA that made up the material.

Trimming took 1 base from V and 0 from J; bases not matched to a gene: 12. The germline V gene encodes CDR1 SGHTA and CDR2 FQGNSA. The CDR3 runs 19 residues. Authors' analysis steps: For nucleated cells, counts were estimated from reference gene primer amplification. Sequenced by immunoSEQ multiplex PCR; TCRdb stores in-frame clones only, minus some. Clone size and V and J calls were adopted from that table, with D and trimming inferred from the DNA. The sample contains some 78,000 clones, around 90% of which appear only once. The chain links TRBV7-2 to TRBJ2-1; 7 bases are a match to TRBD2. The receptor's source is a woman older than 75 with active or convalescent COVID-19. The source material was peripheral blood. The CDR3 spells CASSLVSRARGSSYNEQFF. CDR3 DNA: TGTGCCAGCAGCTTAGTATCGAGGGCGCGGGGGAGCTCCTACAATGAGCAGTTCTTC.